This T cell receptor beta chain was sequenced during a study of cytotoxic CD8 clonotypes in ibrutinib-treated CLL. In the study overall: In all, around 10 patients were relapsed/refractory, approximately 16 were treatment-naive and 17 were IGHV unmutated. Samples showed on average about 250,000 productive templates and 94,082 productive rearrangements. General observations from the study: Public clonotypes showed up rarely, and on treatment they shrank or held steady.

Target depth was 1 in 200,000 to 1 in 1 million T cells, about 10x per clonotype. Clones were read by immunoSEQ multiplex PCR, and TCRdb kept only the in-frame ones, dropping some. The sample lists fewer than 150,000 clones, roughly 84% occurring once. Remarks on this clone: Antigen unknown.

This CDR3 is 14 amino acids long. V lost 2 bases, J lost 10 bases, and 12 bases lay in between. Germline V gene lookup returns CDR1 MNHEY and CDR2 SVGAGI. The source is a human donor with chronic lymphocytic leukemia. The rearrangement links TRBV6-5 to TRBJ1-6; D unresolved. The sequenced sample was PBMCs, obtained after 24 months of ibrutinib treatment. This chain's CDR3 is CASSYRAGGSPLHF. CDR3 bases: TGTGCCAGCAGTTACCGGGCGGGTGGCTCACCCCTCCACTTT.